What follows is one TCR beta chain and its context. Its antigen remains unidentified. Base qualities are not recorded, but no much larger clone differs from it by a single base. This sample was included in a study of blood T cell repertoires in COVID-19 (dated by TCRdb to about 2020). Notes on the research overall: The collaborator samples originated in the United States, Italy and Spain and spanned the acute and convalescent phases of COVID-19. The prospective study material was composed of cDNA or gDNA derived from T cells, B-cell-depleted T cells, or PBMCs. The dataset comprised deeply sampled blood TCRbeta repertoires from subjects exposed to, actively infected with, or recovered from COVID-19. The repertoires were released in a freely available public database meant as a resource for research on the immune response to SARS-CoV-2. The samples were drawn from the first 160 participants of the ongoing ImmuneRACE study and from over a thousand subjects provided by 6 global collaborators. A de-identified subject ID, COVID-19 status, age in years and sex were almost always included in the sample metadata. HLA class I and class II types, where available, came from metadata supplied by the sample provider rather than from assay-based typing. Overall results and qualifications from the work: The amount of clinical and demographic metadata varied by source and participant and was provided uncurated.

Based on the germline V gene, the CDR1 and CDR2 sequences are SNHLY and FYNNEI. From its cysteine to its phenylalanine, the CDR3 spans 15 amino acids. Of the read, only the CDR3 DNA is kept; its 45 bases are in frame from base 1. V drops 10 bases and J drops 4 bases, leaving 17 bases in between. Each collaborating institution followed its own protocols to collect whole blood in K2EDTA tubes. For TCRbeta analysis, collaborators shipped samples in one of three forms: frozen whole blood, isolated PBMCs, or DNA extracted from either of those sample types. TCRbeta CDR3 regions were amplified from genomic DNA by means of the immunoSEQ Assay, a bias-controlled multiplex PCR. Per the source publication's procedure: Nucleated cell counts per sample were estimated from amplification of reference gene primers within the assay. Sequence reads were collapsed and filtered to measure the absolute abundance of every unique TCRbeta CDR3 rearrangement. Productive Simpson clonality was computed per sample as the square root of Simpson's diversity index over productive rearrangements. Imported from immuneACCESS, the table was reduced by TCRdb to in-frame sequences with V and J called. These copies leave out some clones; in studies compared against another copy, an unresolved V gene accounts for under half, and the cause of the remainder is not known. V, J and clone size are taken as reported in that table, and D and trimming were inferred from the DNA itself. For this sample the table gives about 210,000 clones, of which about 91% were detected only once. The ten biggest clones cover more than 0.95% of the sample.

The receptor was derived from a man aged 30-40 years with acute or convalescent COVID-19. The chain is assembled from TRBV2 and TRBJ2-6, and the D gene may be TRBD1, 5 bases matching. Sequenced: peripheral blood. Here the CDR3 is given as CAIIVPQGGANVLTF. Read as DNA, the sequence is TGTGCCATCATTGTCCCCCAGGGAGGGGCCAACGTCCTGACTTTC.